The next 21 T cell receptor beta chains were all read from a single sample in a study of blood T cell repertoires in COVID-19. Repertoires were generated with immunoSEQ multiplex PCR, while TCRdb's copy carries only in-frame clones and drops some. The sample includes roughly 250,000 clones, 82% of them seen just once. Input material: peripheral blood. The receptors were gathered from a woman aged 80 or older with active or convalescent COVID-19.

The chain is built from TRBV27 and TRBJ2-2; TRBD2 is a possible D gene (6 bases). The CDR3 totals 14 residues. The germline gives CDR1 MNHEY, CDR2 SMNVEV (reference sequence). The ends were cut back, 8 bases at V and 5 bases at J, with 15 bases in the middle. CDR3 in amino acids: CASGRGFLTGELFF. As DNA, the CDR3 is TGTGCCAGCGGACGGGGGTTTCTGACCGGGGAGCTGTTTTTT.

In its sample, this clone was seen once. The V call is TRBV5-1, the J call TRBJ1-1; maybe TRBD1 (5 bases). The CDR3 has 15 amino acids. Germline assignment: CDR1 SGHRS and CDR2 YFSETQ. Trimming took 2 bases from V and 1 from J, leaving 12 bases between them. The CDR3 DNA reads TGCGCCAGCAGCTTAGGACAAACTTGGAACACTGAAGCTTTCTTT. Encoded protein: CASSLGQTWNTEAFF. The full variable domain, completed using reference TRBV5-1 and TRBJ1-1, is KAGVTQTPRYLIKTRGQQVTLSCSPISGHRSVSWYQQTPGQGLQFLFEYFSETQRNKGNFPGRFSGRQFSNSRSEMNVSTLELGDSALYLCASSLGQTWNTEAFFGQGTRLTVV.

This clone was found a few times. V is TRBV2 and J is TRBJ2-7, with unresolved D. CDR3 length equals 12 residues. Germline V gene lookup returns CDR1 SNHLY and CDR2 FYNNEI. Between the trimmed V and J ends, which lost 3 bases and 6 bases, there was a span of 9 bases. The CDR3 here is CASSDGSGEQYF. DNA of the CDR3: TGTGCCAGCAGTGATGGTAGTGGCGAGCAGTACTTC.

The chain recombines TRBV3-1 (or the pseudogene TRBV3-2) with TRBJ1-2, with D perhaps matching TRBD1 (5 bases). The germline gives CDR1 LGHDT, CDR2 YNNKEL (reference sequence). The CDR3 is 16 amino acids. The germline V and J ends were trimmed by 2 bases and 7 bases, with 20 bases remaining between them. CDR3 coding DNA: TGTGCCAGCAGCCAAAGGGGACTCTCTTCGTTAAGTGGCTACACCTTC. Translated, it gives CASSQRGLSSLSGYTF.

V usage is TRBV4-1 and J usage is TRBJ2-3; no clear D. The CDR3 runs 14 residues. V shed 0 bases and J shed 6 bases, with 10 bases lying between them. The germline gives CDR1 MGHRA, CDR2 YSYEKL. CDR3 nucleotides: TGCGCCAGCAGCCAAGATCAACTTACGGATACGCAGTATTTT. It encodes CASSQDQLTDTQYF.

The rearrangement uses TRBV7-2 and TRBJ2-7, with D maybe TRBD2 (6 bases). Trimming cost V 4 bases and J 0 bases, with 13 bases left between them. The CDR3 length is 15 residues. The germline gives CDR1 SGHTA, CDR2 FQGNSA. Here the CDR3 DNA reads TGTGCCAGCAGCTCGAGCCCTAGCGACTCCTACGAGCAGTACTTC. Encoded protein: CASSSSPSDSYEQYF.

J is TRBJ2-6 and V is TRBV6-5; D gene uncertain. Trimming shortened V by 1 base and J by 1 base, and 5 bases separated the two germline ends. This CDR3 comprises 15 residues. The germline V gene encodes CDR1 MNHEY and CDR2 SVGAGI. The CDR3 DNA follows: TGTGCCAGCAGTTACTACGGGTCTGGGGCCAACGTCCTGACTTTC. This codes for CASSYYGSGANVLTF.

The J gene is TRBJ2-2, the V gene TRBV25-1; D gene uncertain. Germline V CDR1 and CDR2: MGHDK, SYGVNS. The CDR3 runs to 15 residues. The germline V and J ends were trimmed by 2 bases and 1 base, with 8 bases remaining between them. CDR3 loop: CASSEATKNTGELFF. The CDR3 DNA sequence: TGTGCCAGCAGTGAAGCCACAAAGAACACCGGGGAGCTGTTTTTT.

This clone was counted between two and nine times. The rearrangement uses TRBV18 and TRBJ1-2; maybe TRBD1 (6 bases). V lost 2 bases and J 0 bases, leaving 10 bases between the germline ends. CDR1 is KGHSH, CDR2 LQKENI, per germline. The CDR3 contains 15 residues. The CDR3, as DNA: TGTGCCAGCTCACCAGGACAGCCCTCTAACTATGGCTACACCTTC. Translation gives CASSPGQPSNYGYTF. Full variable domain (outside the CDR3, taken from reference TRBV18 and TRBJ1-2): NAGVMQNPRHLVRRRGQEARLRCSPMKGHSHVYWYRQLPEEGLKFMVYLQKENIIDESGMPKERFSAEFPKEGPSILRIQQVVRGDSAAYFCASSPGQPSNYGYTFGSGTRLTVV.

The chain combines TRBV9 with TRBJ1-5; 7 bases agree with TRBD1. Germline-derived CDR1 and CDR2 are SGDLS and YYNGEE. V lost 0 bases to trimming and J lost 1 base; unmatched junction nucleotides: 4. This CDR3 comprises 16 residues. The CDR3 loop reads CASSVDAGGSNQPQHF. The CDR3 DNA sequence: TGTGCCAGCAGCGTAGACGCAGGGGGAAGCAATCAGCCCCAGCATTTT.

This rearrangement joins TRBV28 to TRBJ1-5, with a weak D call TRBD1 (5 bases). The CDR3 sequence is 14 residues long. CDR1 and CDR2 from the germline V gene are MDHEN and SYDVKM. V lost 6 bases, J lost 3 bases, and 12 bases lay in between. The DNA of the CDR3 is TGTGCCAGCAGAACGGGGGGTTACAATCAGCCCCAGCATTTT. Translated, it gives CASRTGGYNQPQHF.

This clone appeared once. The V and J genes are TRBV5-1 and TRBJ1-1, with D tentatively TRBD1 (6 bases). Per the germline V gene, CDR1 is SGHRS and CDR2 is YFSETQ. The CDR3 spans 15 residues. V lost 4 bases and J lost 1, with 14 bases in between. CDR3 nucleotide sequence: TGCGCCAGCAGCACAACCGGGACAAAGAACACTGAAGCTTTCTTT. It translates to CASSTTGTKNTEAFF.

The chain links TRBV10-1 to TRBJ2-7; D might be TRBD2 (7 bases). The CDR3 covers 19 residues. Germline assignment: CDR1 WNHNN and CDR2 SYGVQD (reference sequence). The CDR3 loop is CVSYPRLAAGAGGRDEQYF. CDR3 nucleotide sequence: TGCGTAAGCTACCCCCGATTAGCGGCGGGGGCCGGCGGACGGGACGAGCAGTACTTC.

This chain uses TRBV12-3 or TRBV12-4 with TRBJ1-2; D gene uncertain. V was trimmed by 3 bases and J by 4 bases, leaving 9 bases between them. The CDR3 contains 13 residues. The CDR3 sequence is CASSLVGRYGYTF. In nucleotides, the CDR3 is TGTGCCAGCAGTTTGGTTGGCCGCTATGGCTACACCTTC.

The chain is built from TRBV5-5 and TRBJ2-7; 15 bases match TRBD2. With 0 bases clipped from V and 3 bases from J, the junction kept 4 bases outside the gene matches. Germline V gene data show CDR1 as SGHKS and CDR2 as YYEKEE (reference sequence). There are 17 residues in the CDR3. CDR3 sequence (DNA): TGTGCCAGCAGCTTGGGCGAGGGACTAGCGGGAGGCTACGAGCAGTACTTC. Its protein product is CASSLGEGLAGGYEQYF.

The genes are TRBV3-1 (or the pseudogene TRBV3-2) and TRBJ2-7; TRBD1 agrees at 8 bases. The trim removed 1 base at V and 4 bases at J, leaving 6 bases unmatched. Germline CDR1 reads LGHDT; CDR2 reads YNNKEL (reference sequence). The CDR3 totals 15 residues. The CDR3 loop is CASSQGTGPLYEQYF. The CDR3 DNA is TGTGCCAGCAGCCAAGGGACAGGGCCTCTTTACGAGCAGTACTTC.

The chain joins TRBV6-5 to TRBJ2-2; TRBD2 aligns across 10 bases. Unmatched junction bases numbered 8, after V lost 9 bases and J lost 7 bases. CDR1 is MNHEY, CDR2 SVGAGI, per germline. The CDR3 loop spans 14 amino acids. CDR3 DNA: TGTGCCAGTCAAAAGCGGGAGGGTTTCGGGGAGCTGTTTTTT. Protein sequence: CASQKREGFGELFF.

The chain carries TRBV7-6 and TRBJ1-5, with 7 bases aligning to TRBD1. The germline CDR1 and CDR2 sequences are SGHVS and FNYEAQ. The CDR3 has 18 residues. V lost 2 bases, J lost 0 bases, and 10 bases stayed unmatched. CDR3 nucleotide sequence: TGTGCCAGCAGCTTACAGGGGACAGAGGGATATAGCAATCAGCCCCAGCATTTT. The encoded protein is CASSLQGTEGYSNQPQHF.

This clone was seen only a few times. The chain carries TRBV3-1 (or the pseudogene TRBV3-2) and TRBJ1-2; no reliable D call. The CDR3 is 12 amino acids. V gave up 1 base and J gave up 10 bases, with 10 bases separating them. CDR1 and CDR2 (germline): LGHDT, YNNKEL (reference sequence). For the CDR3, the DNA is TGTGCCAGCAGCCAAGTTGTGGGAGACTACACCTTC. Protein sequence: CASSQVVGDYTF.

This clone was picked up a small number of times. This chain joins TRBV5-1 and TRBJ1-5, with 9 bases that match TRBD1. V lost 4 bases to trimming and J lost 7 bases; unmatched junction nucleotides: 9. The CDR3 totals 15 residues. Germline assignment: CDR1 SGHRS and CDR2 YFSETQ. The CDR3 DNA reads TGCGCCAGCAGCCCTGGGACAGGGTTGGGCCAGCCCCAGCATTTT. Its protein is CASSPGTGLGQPQHF.

The chain links TRBV7-9 to TRBJ2-3; a possible D gene is TRBD1 (5 bases). Germline values: CDR1 SEHNR, CDR2 FQNEAQ (reference sequence). The V gene lost 5 bases and the J gene lost 6 bases, with 6 bases spanning the gap. The CDR3 length is 11 residues. The CDR3 DNA sequence: TGTGCCAGCAGCAAGGGGGATACGCAGTATTTT. Amino acid sequence: CASSKGDTQYF.